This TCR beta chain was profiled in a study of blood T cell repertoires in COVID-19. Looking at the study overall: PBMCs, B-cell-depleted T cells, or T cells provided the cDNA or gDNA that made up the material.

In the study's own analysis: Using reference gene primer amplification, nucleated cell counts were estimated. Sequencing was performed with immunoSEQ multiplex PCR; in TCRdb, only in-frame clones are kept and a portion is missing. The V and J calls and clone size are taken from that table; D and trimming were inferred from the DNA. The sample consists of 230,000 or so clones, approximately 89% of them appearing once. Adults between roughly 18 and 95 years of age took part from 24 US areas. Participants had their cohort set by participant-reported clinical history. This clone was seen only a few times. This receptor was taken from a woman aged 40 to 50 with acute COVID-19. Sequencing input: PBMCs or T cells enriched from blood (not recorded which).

The CDR3 loop is CASSRDRDRTEAFF. CDR3 DNA: TGTGCCAGTAGTAGAGACAGGGATCGAACTGAAGCTTTCTTT. The V call is TRBV19, the J call TRBJ1-1; 7 positions match TRBD1. V lost 4 bases and J lost 5; bases outside the gene matches: 7. The germline gives CDR1 LNHDA, CDR2 SQIVND (reference sequence). This CDR3 is built from 14 residues.